These 2 T cell receptor beta chains came from one sample sequenced in a study of tissue T cells after allogeneic stem cell transplantation. This sample's time point: mouse harvest day 14 after allogeneic transplant. Tail vein injection delivered 10^7 T-cell-depleted bone marrow cells and 10^6 splenic CD5+ T cells. The data were produced by immunoSEQ multiplex PCR, yet TCRdb's version contains in-frame clones alone and is incomplete. Of several thousand clones listed, around 33% were seen once; the top ten hold 4.5% to 5.5%. Source material: skin. These receptors originate from a female BALB/c mouse given C57BL/6 T cells with graft-versus-host disease after an allogeneic hematopoietic cell transplant.

Turning to this clone: Gene names are mouse gene names. The read gets to within 1 residue of the CDR3 end, and the germline J gene fills in the rest. The V call is TRBV12-2, the J call TRBJ2-3; the D gene is possibly TRBD1 (5 bases). The CDR3 extends over 15 amino acids. The V gene lost 0 bases and the J gene lost 0 bases, with 9 bases spanning the gap. Germline CDR1 SGHLS, CDR2 HYDKME. The chain's CDR3 is CASSLEGMSAETLYF. Partial CDR3 DNA: TGTGCCAGCTCTCTCGAGGGGATGAGTGCAGAAACGCTGTAT. Full variable domain (outside the CDR3, taken from reference TRBV12-2 and TRBJ2-3): NSGVVQSPRYIIKGKGERSILKCIPISGHLSVAWYQQTQGQELKFFIQHYDKMERDKGNLPSRFSVQQFDDYHSEMNMSALELEDSAVYFCASSLEGMSAETLYFGSGTRLTVL.

To note about this clone: Genes here carry mouse names. With the read ending 1 residue before the CDR3 end, the germline J gene is used to fill in that end. V is TRBV23 and J is TRBJ2-2. Germline assignment: CDR1 KGHTA and CDR2 FQNQQP. The CDR3 spans 14 residues. The part of the CDR3 DNA that was read is TGCTCCAGCAGTCAAGAGAGAAACACCGGGCAGCTCTAC. This translates into CSSSQERNTGQLY. The complete CDR3 protein is CSSSQERNTGQLYF.